This T cell receptor (beta chain) was captured by sequencing in a study of cytomegalovirus exposure and HLA in healthy donors. Overall study findings and caveats: Researchers catalogued 150 or so TCR beta chains as cytomegalovirus-associated.

The CDR3 has 16 residues. The germline CDR1 and CDR2 sequences are MNHEY and SMNVEV (reference sequence). With V trimmed by 6 bases and J by 4 bases, 9 bases remained unmatched. As to this clone: The antigen is undetermined.

It was with 60 Vbeta and 13 Jbeta primers that the PCR ran. Produced via immunoSEQ multiplex PCR; TCRdb's table is partial and in-frame only. Among around 140,000 clones, about 77% were seen once, and the ten largest hold 1.1% to 1.5%. The sequence derives from a woman in her 40s in good health and CMV-seronegative. The sample taken for sequencing was PBMCs. V and J are TRBV27 and TRBJ1-6; TRBD1 matches 7 bases. CDR3 region: CASRGRTGRYNSPLHF. CDR3 bases: TGTGCCAGCAGGGGACGGACAGGAAGATATAATTCACCCCTCCACTTT.